A single sample gave rise to the 5 T cell receptor beta chains below, sequenced in a study of identical twins. One entry per CDR3 protein results from TCRdb running MiXCR on the 5' RACE reads. This sample has some 1,700,000 distinct CDR3 sequences, with around a third found just once. Sequenced material: cord blood. These receptors were collected from a newborn girl in good health.

This clonotype occurred a few times. The V call is TRBV7-2, the J call TRBJ2-7, with a possible D match to TRBD1 (6 bases). The germline V gene encodes CDR1 SGHTA and CDR2 FQGNSA. Between the trimmed V and J ends, which lost 5 bases and 4 bases, there was a span of 21 bases. The CDR3 length is 16 residues. The CDR3 region is CASSPGGLRLYYEQYF. CDR3 nucleotide sequence: TGTGCCAGCAGCCCTGGGGGCCTTCGCCTATATTACGAGCAGTACTTC.

Note on this clonotype: One end of the junction varies from germline; a read error may be responsible. This rearrangement joins TRBV4-1 to TRBJ2-7; D gene uncertain. The CDR3 totals 16 residues. CDR1 is MGHRA, CDR2 YSYEKL, per germline. CDR3 amino acids: CACSEGSHRADYEQYF. As DNA, the CDR3 is TGCGCCTGCAGCGAAGGAAGCCACAGAGCCGACTACGAGCAGTACTTC.

The chain carries TRBV10-3 and TRBJ2-1, with 10 bases lining up with TRBD2. V lost 7 bases to trimming and J lost 0 bases; unmatched junction nucleotides: 12. CDR1 and CDR2 (germline): ENHRY, SYGVKD. The CDR3 has 18 amino acids. The CDR3, as DNA: TGTGCCATCAAAAGCCCTAGCGGGGGAGAAAGCTCCTACAATGAGCAGTTCTTC. Its protein product is CAIKSPSGGESSYNEQFF.

This clonotype was detected a few times. The genes are TRBV19 and TRBJ1-1; D might be TRBD1 (6 bases). Germline V gene data show CDR1 as LNHDA and CDR2 as SQIVND (reference sequence). Trimming pared 8 bases from V and 4 bases from J, leaving 14 bases between. The CDR3 extends over 13 amino acids. CDR3 protein: CASAAGASTEAFF. The CDR3 DNA reads as TGTGCCAGTGCCGCGGGGGCAAGCACTGAAGCTTTCTTT.

This clonotype was seen repeatedly, ten times or more. The gene calls are TRBV6-2 or TRBV6-3 and TRBJ2-7; D is unresolved. Per germline, CDR1 MNHEY and CDR2 SVGEGT. V was trimmed by 0 bases and J by 3 bases, leaving 12 bases between them. This CDR3 is built from 15 residues. The CDR3 protein is CASSYSRLLNYEQYF. Written as DNA, the CDR3 is TGTGCCAGCAGTTACTCGAGACTCCTAAACTACGAGCAGTACTTC.